The present entry profiles one T cell receptor beta chain with its context. Via template switching, UMIs carrying a 6-nucleotide sample barcode were introduced. TCRdb re-called the 5' RACE reads, yielding one record per CDR3 amino acid sequence without DNA. The repertoire table contains about 300,000 distinct CDR3 sequences. This specimen belongs to a study of monozygotic twins with inflammatory bowel disease. There are 16 residues in the CDR3. Per germline, CDR1 MDHEN and CDR2 SYDVKM. The material sequenced was blood. This receptor was taken from a human donor with ulcerative colitis or Crohn's disease, or a healthy co-twin of an affected twin (not recorded which). The chain employs TRBV28 and TRBJ2-4; TCRdb's D call, TRBD1, is unchecked because there is no DNA. The CDR3: CASTDTEPGIGDIQYF.